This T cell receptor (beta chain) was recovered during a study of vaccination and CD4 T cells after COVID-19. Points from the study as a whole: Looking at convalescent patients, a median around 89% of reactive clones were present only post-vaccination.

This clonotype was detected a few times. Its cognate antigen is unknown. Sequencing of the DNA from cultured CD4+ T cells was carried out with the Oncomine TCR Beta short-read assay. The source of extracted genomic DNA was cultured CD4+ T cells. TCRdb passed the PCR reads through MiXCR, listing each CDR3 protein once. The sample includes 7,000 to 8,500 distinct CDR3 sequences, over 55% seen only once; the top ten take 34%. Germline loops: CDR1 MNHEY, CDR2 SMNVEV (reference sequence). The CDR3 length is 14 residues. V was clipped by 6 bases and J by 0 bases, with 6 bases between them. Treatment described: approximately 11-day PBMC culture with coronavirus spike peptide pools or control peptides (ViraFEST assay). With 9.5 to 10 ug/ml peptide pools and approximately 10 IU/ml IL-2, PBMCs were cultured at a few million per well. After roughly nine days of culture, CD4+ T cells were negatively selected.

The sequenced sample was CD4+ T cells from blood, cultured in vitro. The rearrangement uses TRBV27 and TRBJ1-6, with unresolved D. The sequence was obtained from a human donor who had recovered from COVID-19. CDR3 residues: CASSLSSYNSPLHF. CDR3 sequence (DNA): TGTGCCAGCAGCCTTAGCTCCTATAATTCACCCCTCCACTTT.